This entry features one TCR beta chain sequence. The clone's antigen remains unknown. No base qualities exist here, and no much larger clone lies one base off it. This sample was included in a study of cytomegalovirus exposure and HLA in healthy donors (dated by TCRdb to the late 2010s). For the study in its entirety: A later analysis indicated that the 120 validation repertoires were generated on the platform also employed for the 650 to 850 repertoires of the first cohort. The study aimed to test whether signatures of past pathogen exposure could be identified by cataloging public T cell receptors. In addition to the first cohort of 500 to 850 subjects, a separate validation cohort of 130 or so different subjects was used. High-throughput TCR immunosequencing, statistical association of individual TCRs with disease status, and machine learning were combined to predict cytomegalovirus infection status. The research as a whole found: A later analysis had no HLA typing for the validation cohort, so co-occurrence there was scored across all 110 or so repertoires. The study listed 150 to 200 TCR beta chains as associated with cytomegalovirus. The classifier was reported to diagnose cytomegalovirus status with high specificity and sensitivity in both the original and validation cohorts. It was suggested by the authors that the approach could potentially be generalized to other disease states and immunological phenotypes. Three of the identified cytomegalovirus-associated TCR beta chains were confirmed in vitro to be specific for cytomegalovirus antigens. A later analysis found that TCRs clustered in the first cohort also tended to co-occur in the 120 validation repertoires, with more than 90% of cluster scores above 0. Most TCR sequences were seen in very few donors, while some public TCRs were found in many individuals.

The donors were included in the validation cohort of some 110 subjects, a group kept apart from the roughly 700-subject first cohort. The junction shows trimming of 5 bases on V and 0 bases on J, plus 17 bases between the germline ends. The CDR3, from cysteine to phenylalanine, totals 16 residues. Only CDR3 DNA remains: 48 bases, in frame from the first base. Receptors were amplified or captured by the immunoSEQ multiplex PCR assay. As for the original processing: To diagnose cytomegalovirus status from the catalog of TCR beta chain sequences, a statistical classification framework was built. TCRdb holds this immuneACCESS table with in-frame rearrangements only. Some clones are missing; in checked studies, unresolved V genes explain under half, and the rest has no known cause. D and trimming were read from the DNA, whereas the V and J calls and clone size are those reported in that table. The sample yields more than 250,000 clones; 80% to 90% were counted once. The biggest ten clones account for 0.84% of the sample.

The chain employs TRBV23-1 and TRBJ2-7; the D segment could be TRBD1, given 6 matching bases. TRBV23-1 belongs to the ORF category, with a function that is uncertain. This TCR derives from a woman in her late teens or twenties in good health and CMV-seronegative. Sample: PBMCs. The nucleotides are TGCGCCAGCAGTTCCCGTCCGGACAGCCGCTCCTACGAGCAGTACTTC. It codes for CASSSRPDSRSYEQYF.